Presented here are 7 T cell receptor beta chains from one specimen sequenced in a study of shared clonotypes between healthy human individuals. Assay used: immunoSEQ multiplex PCR; TCRdb lists only in-frame clones, some missing. The table has about 1.5 million clones, 98% seen once. Sequenced sample: naive CD4+ T cells sorted from blood. Specified subset: CD45RA+ positively selected. The receptors stem from a man younger than 40 in good health.

The chain employs TRBV28 and TRBJ2-3; D is unclear. The CDR3 contains 11 residues. Deletions cut 2 bases from V and 5 bases from J, with 2 bases between. Germline V gene sequence: CDR1 MDHEN, CDR2 SYDVKM. The CDR3 DNA reads as TGTGCCAGCAGTTTACAAGATACGCAGTATTTT. It is translated as CASSLQDTQYF.

This sequence joins TRBV6-1 and TRBJ1-1, with a tentative D call TRBD1 (6 bases). Germline assignment: CDR1 MNHNS and CDR2 SASEGT. The V end was cut by 5 bases, the J end by 6 bases, with 10 bases between. This CDR3 is built from 12 residues. The CDR3 sequence: CASSKGGSEAFF. The CDR3 DNA sequence: TGTGCCAGCAGTAAAGGGGGGTCTGAAGCTTTCTTT.

V and J are TRBV18 and TRBJ1-2; 10 nucleotides match TRBD1. CDR1 is KGHSH and CDR2 is LQKENI in the germline V gene. The CDR3 runs 13 residues. V shed 3 bases and J 8 bases; nucleotides not matched to a gene: 3. The CDR3 loop is CASSPTGGEGYTF. As DNA, the CDR3 is TGTGCCAGCTCACCGACAGGGGGCGAGGGCTACACCTTC.

V and J are TRBV4-1 and TRBJ1-1, with 10 positions matching TRBD1. V dropped 2 bases and J dropped 1; count of bases not matched to a gene: 13. The CDR3 has 19 amino acids. Germline V lookup: CDR1 MGHRA, CDR2 YSYEKL. CDR3 protein: CASSQRHGGQGVGNTEAFF. In DNA form, the CDR3 reads TGCGCCAGCAGCCAACGGCACGGCGGACAGGGGGTGGGGAACACTGAAGCTTTCTTT.

As for this clone: The sample contains more than one DNA sequence encoding this CDR3. V usage is TRBV7-9 and J usage is TRBJ1-1, with D perhaps matching TRBD1 (5 bases). CDR1 is SEHNR and CDR2 is FQNEAQ in the germline V gene (reference sequence). CDR3 length: 13 amino acids. Trimming stripped 5 bases from V and 3 bases from J, with 10 bases between. This CDR3 is CASSPGTYTEAFF. Written as DNA, the CDR3 is TGTGCCAGCAGCCCCGGGACCTACACTGAAGCTTTCTTT.

This chain uses TRBV5-1 with TRBJ1-4; 9 bases align to TRBD1. The germline CDR1 and CDR2 sequences are SGHRS and YFSETQ. The CDR3 spans 20 residues. Losses at the gene ends were 2 bases for V and 1 base for J; bases not matched to a gene: 15. The CDR3 coding sequence is TGCGCCAGCAGCTTCCGATCCGGGACAGGGAATTCAGGAACTAATGAAAAACTGTTTTTT. This encodes CASSFRSGTGNSGTNEKLFF. The entire variable domain, with the rest obtained from reference TRBV5-1 and TRBJ1-4, is as follows: KAGVTQTPRYLIKTRGQQVTLSCSPISGHRSVSWYQQTPGQGLQFLFEYFSETQRNKGNFPGRFSGRQFSNSRSEMNVSTLELGDSALYLCASSFRSGTGNSGTNEKLFFGSGTQLSVL.

This chain connects TRBV20-1 to TRBJ1-2; D call uncertain. The CDR3 consists of 11 residues. V gave up 5 bases and J gave up 8 bases, with 12 bases separating them. CDR1 and CDR2 from the germline V gene are DFQATT and SNEGSKA (reference sequence). CDR3 coding DNA: TGCAGTGCTCAGGATTCAATAGGCTACACCTTC. The encoded protein is CSAQDSIGYTF.